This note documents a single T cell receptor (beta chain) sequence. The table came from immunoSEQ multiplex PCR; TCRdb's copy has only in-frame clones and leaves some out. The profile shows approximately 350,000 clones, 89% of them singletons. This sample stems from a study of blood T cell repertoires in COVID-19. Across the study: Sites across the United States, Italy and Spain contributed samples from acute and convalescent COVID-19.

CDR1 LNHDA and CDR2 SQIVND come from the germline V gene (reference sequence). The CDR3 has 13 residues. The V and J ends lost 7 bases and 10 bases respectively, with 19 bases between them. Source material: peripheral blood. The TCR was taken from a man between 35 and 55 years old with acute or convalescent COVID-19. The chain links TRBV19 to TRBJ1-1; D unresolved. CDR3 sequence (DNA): TGTGCCAGTACCAGCGCCCGGGGAGCTATAGCTTTCTTT. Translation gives CASTSARGAIAFF.